The following is a TCR beta chain sequence with its context. The antigen this receptor binds is unknown. Base qualities are not at hand, and no much larger clone is one base apart. The meaning of the sample's time point label: baseline before first vaccination. The treatment or condition label for this specimen denotes: meningococcal conjugate vaccine given as trial control. Vaccinee samples came from UK trials COV001 and COV002, including a single-blind randomized controlled phase 2/3 trial of AZD1222 (ChAdOx1 nCoV-19) in healthy adults. Trial participant PBMC samples were collected at day 0 and day 28 after the second dose for TCRbeta chain sequencing. The CDR3 regions of human TCRbeta chains were analyzed by immunosequencing. Concerning the study's data processing: Repertoire TCRs were matched against a reference library of SARS-CoV-2-specific TCRs generated with the MIRA antigen-specificity platform. Breadth was defined as the fraction of unique TCRs that were SARS-CoV-2-associated, and depth was defined as the fraction of total T cells that were SARS-CoV-2-associated. Using the MIRA data, each spike-specific TCR was assigned both to the spike region to which the TCR was reactive and to a CD4 or CD8 class. Log10-transformed breadth and depth values were compared by one-way ANOVA with Sidak's multiple comparisons tests. The clones in this table, taken by TCRdb from immuneACCESS, are in-frame only. Not every clone is retained; where verified, under half of the shortfall comes from an unresolved V gene, and the cause of the rest is unknown. V and J calls and clone size are given by that table; D and trimming were obtained from the DNA. This sample holds 130,000 to 150,000 clones; approximately 88% were observed only once. The ten largest account for approximately 3.6% of the sample.

The entry originates in a study of T cell responses to AZD1222 COVID-19 vaccine listed by TCRdb under 2021. About the study as a whole: TCR sequencing was performed for 230 to 250 trial participants, of whom 200 to 210 were given two doses of AZD1222 and around 25 were given two doses of MenACWY control vaccine. Enrollment into the trials was organized by age into subgroups of 18-55, 56-69 and 70-plus years, and those subgroups contained about 160, 30 and 59 TCR-sequenced participants, respectively. Results the study describes overall, beyond this receptor: Only five to seven AZD1222 recipients were SARS-CoV-2 seropositive at baseline, limiting conclusions about previously exposed vaccinees. Participants were mostly white British and included more females than males, and it was suggested by the authors that clonal diversity may have been underestimated. Spike-specific TCR breadth and depth rose significantly after two AZD1222 doses compared with day 0 and with MenACWY recipients. Nearly half of unique spike-specific TCRs reportedly recognized epitopes outside regions mutated in the B.1.351 and B.1.1.7 variants. Because no samples from the day 14 peak response were available, repertoires could be characterized only after the peak T cell response. Vaccine-associated CD4 TCRs spanned the whole spike protein, with dominant responses in regions 160-218 and 743-854. The 56-69-year group was small, and its depth increase did not reach significance, likely because of low power.

CDR1 and CDR2 are drawn from the germline V gene: SQVTM, ANQGSEA. The CDR3 goes from the cysteine to the phenylalanine over 15 residues. The entry retains the CDR3 DNA only, 45 bases that are in frame from base 1. Trimming costs V 7 bases and J 0 bases, and their ends lie 18 bases apart. The clonotype originates from an adult in good health. Sequencing was performed on peripheral blood, taken on day 0 of MenACWY control vaccination. The rearranged segments are TRBV29-1 and TRBJ1-1; the D gene is unclear. The CDR3 has the sequence CSAVPRAGMNTEAFF. The sequence in DNA is TGCAGCGCCGTTCCCCGGGCGGGCATGAACACTGAAGCTTTCTTT. Joined to the reference TRBV29-1 and TRBJ1-1 proteins, this CDR3 gives the full variable domain: SAVISQKPSRDICQRGTSLTIQCQVDSQVTMMFWYRQQPGQSLTLIATANQGSEATYESGFVIDKFPISRPNLTFSTLTVSNMSPEDSSIYLCSAVPRAGMNTEAFFGQGTRLTVV.